Shown below are 16 T cell receptor beta chains from a single sample sequenced in a study of PD-1 and CTLA-4 blockade in melanoma. Produced via immunoSEQ multiplex PCR; TCRdb's table is partial and in-frame only. Of tens of thousands of clones listed, approximately 89% are singletons. Sequences were derived from CD8+ T cells from peripheral blood, sampled before anti-PD-1 treatment. The receptors stem from a human donor with melanoma.

Regarding this clone: Its ends do not fully match the called genes, so a read error is possible. The V and J genes are TRBV5-6 and TRBJ2-1; 9 positions agree with TRBD1. This CDR3 contains 16 residues. Germline V gives CDR1 SGHDT, CDR2 YYEEEE. The CDR3 DNA reads as TGTGCCAGCAGCCGGGATGATGACAGGGGGAACAATCAGCAGTTCTTC. Amino acid sequence: CASSRDDDRGNNQQFF.

This clone was found once. The genes are TRBV28 and TRBJ2-7; no clear D gene. The CDR3 sequence is 14 residues long. Trimming stripped 3 bases from V and 6 bases from J, with 15 bases between. Germline assignment: CDR1 MDHEN and CDR2 SYDVKM. This chain's CDR3 is CASSFPSYNIEQYF. As DNA, the CDR3 is TGTGCCAGCAGTTTCCCCAGCTATAACATCGAGCAGTACTTC.

This chain links TRBV15 with TRBJ2-1; 7 nucleotides match TRBD1. The CDR3 length is 13 residues. V shed 0 bases and J 10 bases; nucleotides not matched to a gene: 3. The germline V gene encodes CDR1 LNHNV and CDR2 YYDKDF (reference sequence). The CDR3: CATSRDRDSEQFF. CDR3 bases: TGTGCCACCAGCAGAGACCGGGACAGCGAGCAGTTCTTC.

The chain carries TRBV20-1 and TRBJ1-2, with D possibly matching TRBD1 (6 bases). V lost 6 bases to trimming and J lost 6 bases, with 11 bases between them. CDR3 size: 11 residues. Germline V gene data show CDR1 as DFQATT and CDR2 as SNEGSKA (reference sequence). The CDR3 loop reads CSAQRGDGYTF. Here the CDR3 DNA reads TGCAGTGCCCAAAGGGGGGATGGCTACACCTTC.

This chain joins TRBV2 and TRBJ1-3; TRBD1 might be the D (5 bases). In germline, CDR1 is SNHLY, CDR2 FYNNEI. The CDR3 is 14 residues long. With 5 bases removed from V and 3 bases from J, the gap between germline ends came to 11 bases. The CDR3 DNA sequence: TGTGCCAGCAGTCAGTTGCAGGGTGGAAACACCATATATTTT. Its protein is CASSQLQGGNTIYF.

The chain has TRBV7-2 and TRBJ2-7; 16 positions match TRBD2. Germline trimming cut 7 bases from V and 3 bases from J; bases unmatched to any gene: 6. CDR1 is SGHTA, CDR2 FQGNSA, per germline. This CDR3 is 16 amino acids long. The CDR3 spells CASTGLAGGPIYEQYF. The DNA for the CDR3 is TGTGCCAGCACGGGACTAGCGGGGGGGCCGATCTACGAGCAGTACTTC.

This clone was recorded a few times. The chain employs TRBV6-6 and TRBJ1-1, with D unresolved. CDR3 length equals 12 residues. Trimming left V 5 bases short and J 6 bases short, with 10 bases between. Germline assignment: CDR1 MNHNY and CDR2 SVGAGI (reference sequence). The CDR3 nucleotides read TGTGCCAGCAGTGTTGAGGTACCTGAAGCTTTCTTT. Translation: CASSVEVPEAFF.

This clone was counted once. This chain connects TRBV28 to TRBJ1-1; D is ambiguous. This CDR3 is built from 12 residues. Per the germline V gene, CDR1 is MDHEN and CDR2 is SYDVKM. The ends were cut back, 1 base at V and 8 bases at J, with 8 bases in the middle. The CDR3 nucleotides read TGTGCCAGCAGTTTATTATGGCAAGAAGCTTTCTTT. As protein: CASSLLWQEAFF.

In this sample, this clone turned up once. The chain uses TRBV7-2 and TRBJ1-4; a weak D match, TRBD1 (5 bases). The CDR3 is made up of 17 amino acids. Germline V CDR1 and CDR2: SGHTA, FQGNSA. The V end was cut by 5 bases, the J end by 4 bases, with 20 bases between. In nucleotides, the CDR3 is TGTGCCAGCAGCCCTTGGGGAGCGACAGTAGATAATGAAAAACTGTTTTTT. Its translation is CASSPWGATVDNEKLFF.

The V and J genes are TRBV7-9 and TRBJ1-1, with D possibly matching TRBD1 (6 bases). Germline CDR1 reads SEHNR; CDR2 reads FQNEAQ (reference sequence). The CDR3 spans 15 residues. V gave up 2 bases and J gave up 0 bases, with 10 bases separating them. The CDR3 protein is CASSLPDRMNTEAFF. CDR3 bases: TGTGCCAGCAGCTTACCGGACAGAATGAACACTGAAGCTTTCTTT.

The V and J genes are TRBV13 and TRBJ1-1; possibly TRBD1 for D (5 bases). V was shortened by 3 bases and J by 1 base, with 9 bases between the two germline ends. Germline V gene sequence: CDR1 PRHDT, CDR2 FYEKMQ (reference sequence). This CDR3 is 14 amino acids long. For the CDR3, the DNA is TGTGCCAGCAGCTTCCCGGGGGGGAACACTGAAGCTTTCTTT. This encodes CASSFPGGNTEAFF.

Worth noting for this clone: This specimen includes other DNA sequences encoding the same CDR3. V and J are TRBV3-1 (or the pseudogene TRBV3-2) and TRBJ2-1; either TRBD1 or TRBD2 may fit D (5 bases each). Germline CDR1 is LGHDT and CDR2 is YNNKEL (reference sequence). The CDR3 has 13 residues. V lost 0 bases, J lost 9 bases, and 9 bases lay in between. The CDR3 spells CASSQDSGAEQFF. For the CDR3, the DNA is TGTGCCAGCAGCCAAGATTCCGGGGCTGAGCAGTTCTTC.

This chain links TRBV5-1 with TRBJ2-1; TRBD2 matches 14 bases. Unmatched junction bases numbered 6, after V lost 3 bases and J lost 7 bases. CDR1 SGHRS and CDR2 YFSETQ come from the germline V gene. The CDR3 is 16 residues long. The CDR3 here is CASSWDGTSGGNEQFF. The CDR3 bases are TGCGCCAGCAGCTGGGACGGGACTAGCGGGGGAAATGAGCAGTTCTTC.

The chain has TRBV3-1 (or the pseudogene TRBV3-2) and TRBJ2-7; D is unresolved. Germline V gene lookup returns CDR1 LGHDT and CDR2 YNNKEL (reference sequence). The length of the CDR3 is 14 residues. V lost 1 base, J lost 5 bases, and 12 bases lay in between. The CDR3 loop reads CASSQGPGTDEQYF. CDR3 DNA sequence: TGTGCCAGCAGCCAAGGCCCAGGAACCGACGAGCAGTACTTC.

The genes are TRBV6-5 and TRBJ1-4, with TRBD1 matching over 9 bases. Per the germline V gene, CDR1 is MNHEY and CDR2 is SVGAGI. The CDR3 spans 15 residues. With 2 bases clipped from V and 7 bases from J, the junction kept 5 bases outside the gene matches. CDR3 sequence (DNA): TGTGCCAGCAGTTACCGGGACAGGGAAGCTGAAAAACTGTTTTTT. This codes for CASSYRDREAEKLFF.

V is TRBV10-1 and J is TRBJ2-2, with 8 bases that match TRBD1. V trimming: 6 bases; J trimming: 6 bases; junction bases outside the gene matches: 15. The V gene's germline CDR1 is WNHNN and CDR2 SYGVQD (reference sequence). This CDR3 contains 17 residues. The CDR3 loop reads CASSDPDRGGGAGELFF. In nucleotides, the CDR3 is TGCGCCAGCAGCGATCCTGACAGGGGAGGAGGCGCCGGGGAGCTGTTTTTT.